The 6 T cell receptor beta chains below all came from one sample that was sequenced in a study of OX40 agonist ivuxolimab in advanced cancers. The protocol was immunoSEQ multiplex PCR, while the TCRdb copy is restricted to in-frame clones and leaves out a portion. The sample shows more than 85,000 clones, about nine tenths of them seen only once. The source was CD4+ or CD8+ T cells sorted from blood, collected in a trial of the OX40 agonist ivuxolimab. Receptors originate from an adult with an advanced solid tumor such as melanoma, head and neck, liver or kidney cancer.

The CDR3 nucleotides are TGTGCCAGCAGCCACCGCCTTCAGTACCAAGAGACCCAGTACTTC. Translating it yields CASSHRLQYQETQYF. The chain employs TRBV6-5 and TRBJ2-5; D not resolved. The V and J ends lost 6 bases and 0 bases respectively, with 14 bases between them. The CDR3 spans 15 residues. Germline V lookup: CDR1 MNHEY, CDR2 SVGAGI.

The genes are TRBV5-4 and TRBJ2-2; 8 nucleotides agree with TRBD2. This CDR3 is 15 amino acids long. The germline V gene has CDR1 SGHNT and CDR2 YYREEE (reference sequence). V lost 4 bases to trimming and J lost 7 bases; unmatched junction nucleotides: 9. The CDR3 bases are TGTGCCAGCAGCCCGGGGGGGGCTCGAGGCGGGGAGCTGTTTTTT. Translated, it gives CASSPGGARGGELFF.

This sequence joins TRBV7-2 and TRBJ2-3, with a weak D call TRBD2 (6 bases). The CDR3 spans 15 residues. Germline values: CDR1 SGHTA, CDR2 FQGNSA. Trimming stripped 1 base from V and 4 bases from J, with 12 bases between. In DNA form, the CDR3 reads TGTGCCAGCAGCTTAGTGCGGGGAGTGTCAGATACGCAGTATTTT. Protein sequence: CASSLVRGVSDTQYF.

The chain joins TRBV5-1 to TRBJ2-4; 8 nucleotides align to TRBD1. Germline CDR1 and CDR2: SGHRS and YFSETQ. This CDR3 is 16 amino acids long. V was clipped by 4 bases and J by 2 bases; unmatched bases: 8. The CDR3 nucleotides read TGCGCCAGCAGCCGGGGGACAGGTGTAACCAAAAACATTCAGTACTTC. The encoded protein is CASSRGTGVTKNIQYF.

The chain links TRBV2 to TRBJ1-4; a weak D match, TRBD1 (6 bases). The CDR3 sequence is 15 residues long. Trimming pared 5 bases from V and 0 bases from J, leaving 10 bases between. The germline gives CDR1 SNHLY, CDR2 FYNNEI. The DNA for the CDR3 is TGTGCCAGCAGTCCGAACAGGGCAACTAATGAAAAACTGTTTTTT. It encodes CASSPNRATNEKLFF.

CDR3 residues: CASSRWVGSNQPQHF. The CDR3 bases are TGCGCCAGCAGCCGGTGGGTGGGTAGCAATCAGCCCCAGCATTTT. The V call is TRBV4-3, the J call TRBJ1-5; D is undetermined. V was cut by 4 bases and J by 0 bases, with 10 bases left in between. Germline V gene sequence: CDR1 LGHNA, CDR2 YSLEER. The CDR3 runs to 15 residues.